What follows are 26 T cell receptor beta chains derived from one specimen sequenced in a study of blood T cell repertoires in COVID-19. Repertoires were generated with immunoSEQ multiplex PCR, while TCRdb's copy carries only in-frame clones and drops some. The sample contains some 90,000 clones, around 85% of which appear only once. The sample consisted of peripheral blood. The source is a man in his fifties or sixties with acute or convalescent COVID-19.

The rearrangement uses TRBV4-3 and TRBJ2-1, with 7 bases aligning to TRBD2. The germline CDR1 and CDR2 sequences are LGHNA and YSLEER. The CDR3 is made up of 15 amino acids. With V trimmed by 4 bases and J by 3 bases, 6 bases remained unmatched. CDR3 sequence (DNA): TGCGCCAGCAGCCCCGGGGGGACCTTCTACAATGAGCAGTTCTTC. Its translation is CASSPGGTFYNEQFF.

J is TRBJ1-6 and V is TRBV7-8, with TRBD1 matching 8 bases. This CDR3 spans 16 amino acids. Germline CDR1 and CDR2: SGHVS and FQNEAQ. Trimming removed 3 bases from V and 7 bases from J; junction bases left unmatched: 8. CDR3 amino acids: CASSFRDRIQNSPLHF. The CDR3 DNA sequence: TGTGCCAGCAGCTTCCGGGACAGGATCCAGAATTCACCCCTCCACTTT.

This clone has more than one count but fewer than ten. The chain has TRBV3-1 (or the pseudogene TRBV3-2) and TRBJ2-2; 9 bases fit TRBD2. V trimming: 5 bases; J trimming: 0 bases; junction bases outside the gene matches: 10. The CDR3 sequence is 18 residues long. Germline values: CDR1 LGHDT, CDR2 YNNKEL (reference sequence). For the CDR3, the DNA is TGTGCCAGCAGCTTCCGGGGGAAGCGGGGGGCGAACACCGGGGAGCTGTTTTTT. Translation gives CASSFRGKRGANTGELFF.

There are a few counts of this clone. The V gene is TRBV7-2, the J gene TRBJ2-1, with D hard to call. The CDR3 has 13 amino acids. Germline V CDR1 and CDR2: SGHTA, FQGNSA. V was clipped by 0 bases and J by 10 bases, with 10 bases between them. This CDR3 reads CASSLAREVEQFF. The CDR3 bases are TGTGCCAGCAGCTTAGCGCGAGAGGTAGAGCAGTTCTTC.

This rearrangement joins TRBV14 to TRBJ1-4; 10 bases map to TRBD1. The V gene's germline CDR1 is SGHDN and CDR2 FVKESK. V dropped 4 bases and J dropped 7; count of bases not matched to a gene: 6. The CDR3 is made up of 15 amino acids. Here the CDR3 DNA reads TGTGCCAGCAGCCGCGGGGACAGGGGAACTGAAAAACTGTTTTTT. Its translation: CASSRGDRGTEKLFF.

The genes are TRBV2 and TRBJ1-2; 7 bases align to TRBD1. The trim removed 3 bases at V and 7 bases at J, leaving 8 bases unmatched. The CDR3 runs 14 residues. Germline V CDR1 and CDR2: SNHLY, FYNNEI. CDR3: CASSDSDRVSGYTF. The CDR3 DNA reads TGTGCCAGCAGTGATAGTGACAGGGTTTCTGGCTACACCTTC.

The CDR3 nucleotides are TGTGCCAGCAGCCCGGGTGGCAGGGGCACTAATGAAAAACTGTTTTTT. As protein: CASSPGGRGTNEKLFF. The J gene is TRBJ1-4, the V gene TRBV7-2; D may be TRBD1 (6 bases). CDR3 length equals 16 residues. V was shortened by 5 bases and J by 2 bases, with 15 bases between the two germline ends. Germline V gives CDR1 SGHTA, CDR2 FQGNSA.

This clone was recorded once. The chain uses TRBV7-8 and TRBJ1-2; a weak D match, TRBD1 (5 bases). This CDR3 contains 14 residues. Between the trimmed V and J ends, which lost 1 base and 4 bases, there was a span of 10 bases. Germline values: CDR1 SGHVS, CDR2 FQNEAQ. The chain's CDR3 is CASSLGQPGYGYTF. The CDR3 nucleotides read TGTGCCAGCAGCTTAGGACAGCCGGGCTATGGCTACACCTTC.

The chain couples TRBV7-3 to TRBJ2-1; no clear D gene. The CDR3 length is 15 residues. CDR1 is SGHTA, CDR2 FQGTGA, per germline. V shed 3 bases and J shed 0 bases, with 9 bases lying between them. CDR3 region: CASSLTRFSYNEQFF. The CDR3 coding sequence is TGTGCCAGCAGCTTGACAAGGTTCTCCTACAATGAGCAGTTCTTC. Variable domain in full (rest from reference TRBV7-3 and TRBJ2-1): GAGVSQTPSNKVTEKGKYVELRCDPISGHTALYWYRQSLGQGPEFLIYFQGTGAADDSGLPNDRFFAVRPEGSVSTLKIQRTERGDSAVYLCASSLTRFSYNEQFFGPGTRLTVL.

The CDR3 coding sequence is TGTGCCAGCAGCGTAGTACAGGGAATTACCGGGGAGCTGTTTTTT. It encodes CASSVVQGITGELFF. J is TRBJ2-2 and V is TRBV9; a weak D match, TRBD1 (6 bases). The V end was cut by 0 bases, the J end by 5 bases, with 11 bases between. The CDR3 is 15 residues long. CDR1 SGDLS and CDR2 YYNGEE come from the germline V gene.

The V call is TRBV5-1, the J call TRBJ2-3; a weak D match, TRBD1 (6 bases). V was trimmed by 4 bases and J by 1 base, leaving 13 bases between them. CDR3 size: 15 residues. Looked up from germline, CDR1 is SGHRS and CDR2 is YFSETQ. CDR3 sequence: CASSTKTGGTDTQYF. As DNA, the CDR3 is TGCGCCAGCAGCACCAAGACAGGAGGCACAGATACGCAGTATTTT. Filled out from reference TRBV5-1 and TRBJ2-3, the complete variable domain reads KAGVTQTPRYLIKTRGQQVTLSCSPISGHRSVSWYQQTPGQGLQFLFEYFSETQRNKGNFPGRFSGRQFSNSRSEMNVSTLELGDSALYLCASSTKTGGTDTQYFGPGTRLTVL.

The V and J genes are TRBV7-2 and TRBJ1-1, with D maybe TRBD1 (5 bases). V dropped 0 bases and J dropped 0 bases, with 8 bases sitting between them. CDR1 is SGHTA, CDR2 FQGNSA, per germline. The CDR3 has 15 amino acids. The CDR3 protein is CASSLAGGVNTEAFF. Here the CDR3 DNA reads TGTGCCAGCAGCTTAGCTGGGGGGGTGAACACTGAAGCTTTCTTT.

Here the CDR3 reads CASETGSSYEQYF. CDR3 DNA sequence: TGTGCCAGCGAGACAGGGAGCTCCTACGAGCAGTACTTC. This chain uses TRBV11-3 with TRBJ2-7; 7 positions match TRBD1. The CDR3 is made up of 13 amino acids. Germline V CDR1 and CDR2: SGHNT, YENEEA. Losses at the gene ends were 8 bases for V and 0 bases for J; bases not matched to a gene: 4.

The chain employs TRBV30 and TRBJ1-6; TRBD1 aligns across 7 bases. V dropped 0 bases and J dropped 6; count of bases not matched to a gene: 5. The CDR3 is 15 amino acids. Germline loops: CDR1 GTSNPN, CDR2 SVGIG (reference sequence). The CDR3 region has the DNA TGTGCCTGGAGTGTACAGGGGACCCTTAATTCACCCCTCCACTTT. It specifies CAWSVQGTLNSPLHF.

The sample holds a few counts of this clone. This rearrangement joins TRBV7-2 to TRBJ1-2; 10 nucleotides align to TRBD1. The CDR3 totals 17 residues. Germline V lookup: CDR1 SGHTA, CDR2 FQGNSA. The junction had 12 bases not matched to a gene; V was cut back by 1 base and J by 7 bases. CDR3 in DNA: TGTGCCAGCAGCTTAGTGTGGGTGACAGGGGGCCTCTCTGGCTACACCTTC. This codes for CASSLVWVTGGLSGYTF.

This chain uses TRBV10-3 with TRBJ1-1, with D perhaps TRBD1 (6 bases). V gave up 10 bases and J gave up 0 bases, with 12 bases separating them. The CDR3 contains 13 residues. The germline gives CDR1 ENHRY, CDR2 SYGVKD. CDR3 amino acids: CATRTDMNTEAFF. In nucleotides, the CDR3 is TGTGCCACGCGGACAGACATGAACACTGAAGCTTTCTTT.

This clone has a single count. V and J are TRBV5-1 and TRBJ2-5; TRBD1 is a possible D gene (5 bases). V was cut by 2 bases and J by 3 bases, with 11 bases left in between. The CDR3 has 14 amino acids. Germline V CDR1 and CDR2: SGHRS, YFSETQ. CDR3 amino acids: CASSFTDREETQYF. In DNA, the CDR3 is TGCGCCAGCAGCTTTACAGACAGAGAAGAGACCCAGTACTTC.

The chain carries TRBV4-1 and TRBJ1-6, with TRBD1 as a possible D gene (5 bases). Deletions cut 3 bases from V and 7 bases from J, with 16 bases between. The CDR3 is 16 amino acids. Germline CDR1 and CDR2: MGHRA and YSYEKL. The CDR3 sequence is CASSHALDIGNSPLHF. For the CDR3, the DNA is TGCGCCAGCAGCCATGCTCTGGACATTGGGAATTCACCCCTCCACTTT.

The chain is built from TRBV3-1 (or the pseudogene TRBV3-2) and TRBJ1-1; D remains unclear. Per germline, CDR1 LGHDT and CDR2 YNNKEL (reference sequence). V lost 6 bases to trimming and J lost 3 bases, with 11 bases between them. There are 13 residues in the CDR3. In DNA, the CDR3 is TGTGCCAGCAGTCCCGGGAGGGACACTGAAGCTTTCTTT. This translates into CASSPGRDTEAFF.

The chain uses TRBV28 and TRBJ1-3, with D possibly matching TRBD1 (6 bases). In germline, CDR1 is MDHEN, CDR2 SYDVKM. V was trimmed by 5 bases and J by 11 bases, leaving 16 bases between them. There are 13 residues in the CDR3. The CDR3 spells CASSASGDRAIYF. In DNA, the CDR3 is TGTGCCAGCAGTGCATCAGGGGACCGCGCCATATATTTT.

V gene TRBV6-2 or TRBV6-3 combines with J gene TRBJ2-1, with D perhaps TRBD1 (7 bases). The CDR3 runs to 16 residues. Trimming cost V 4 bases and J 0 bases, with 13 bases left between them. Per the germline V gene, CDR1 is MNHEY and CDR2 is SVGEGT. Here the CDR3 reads CASSWRDSSSYNEQFF. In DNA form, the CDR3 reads TGTGCCAGCAGTTGGCGGGACAGTAGCTCCTACAATGAGCAGTTCTTC.

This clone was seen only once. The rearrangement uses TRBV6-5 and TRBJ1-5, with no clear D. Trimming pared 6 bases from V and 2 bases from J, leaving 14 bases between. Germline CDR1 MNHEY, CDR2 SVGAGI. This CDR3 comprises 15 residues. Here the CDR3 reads CASRSGAAGNQPQHF. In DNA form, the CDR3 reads TGTGCCAGCAGATCGGGAGCTGCGGGCAATCAGCCCCAGCATTTT.

The CDR3 sequence is CASSWASAADTQYF. In DNA form, the CDR3 reads TGTGCCAGCAGTTGGGCTAGCGCGGCAGATACGCAGTATTTT. V usage is TRBV6-2 or TRBV6-3 and J usage is TRBJ2-3; perhaps TRBD2 as D (6 bases). Germline loops: CDR1 MNHEY, CDR2 SVGEGT. This CDR3 contains 14 residues. V gave up 4 bases and J gave up 4 bases, with 12 bases separating them.

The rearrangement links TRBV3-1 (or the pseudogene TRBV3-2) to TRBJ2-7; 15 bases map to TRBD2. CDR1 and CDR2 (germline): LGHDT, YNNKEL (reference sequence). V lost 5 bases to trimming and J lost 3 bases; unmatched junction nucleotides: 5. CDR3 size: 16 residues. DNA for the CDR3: TGTGCCAGCAGCGACGGACTAGCGGGAGGGTTCTACGAGCAGTACTTC. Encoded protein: CASSDGLAGGFYEQYF.

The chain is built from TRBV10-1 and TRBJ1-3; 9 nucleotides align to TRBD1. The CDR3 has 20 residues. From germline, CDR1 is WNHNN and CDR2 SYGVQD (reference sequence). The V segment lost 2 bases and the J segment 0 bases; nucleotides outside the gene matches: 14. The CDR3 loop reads CASSEPAQGTGLYSGNTIYF. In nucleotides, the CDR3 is TGCGCCAGCAGTGAGCCGGCTCAAGGGACAGGGTTATACTCTGGAAACACCATATATTTT.

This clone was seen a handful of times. As DNA, the CDR3 is TGTGCCAGCAGTTTTGCTACTAGCGGCTACGAGCAGTACTTC. Translation: CASSFATSGYEQYF. The chain couples TRBV27 to TRBJ2-7; TRBD2 agrees at 8 bases. Trimming at V came to 3 bases and at J to 3 bases, leaving 4 bases not matched to a gene. Germline assignment: CDR1 MNHEY and CDR2 SMNVEV (reference sequence). The CDR3 contains 14 residues.